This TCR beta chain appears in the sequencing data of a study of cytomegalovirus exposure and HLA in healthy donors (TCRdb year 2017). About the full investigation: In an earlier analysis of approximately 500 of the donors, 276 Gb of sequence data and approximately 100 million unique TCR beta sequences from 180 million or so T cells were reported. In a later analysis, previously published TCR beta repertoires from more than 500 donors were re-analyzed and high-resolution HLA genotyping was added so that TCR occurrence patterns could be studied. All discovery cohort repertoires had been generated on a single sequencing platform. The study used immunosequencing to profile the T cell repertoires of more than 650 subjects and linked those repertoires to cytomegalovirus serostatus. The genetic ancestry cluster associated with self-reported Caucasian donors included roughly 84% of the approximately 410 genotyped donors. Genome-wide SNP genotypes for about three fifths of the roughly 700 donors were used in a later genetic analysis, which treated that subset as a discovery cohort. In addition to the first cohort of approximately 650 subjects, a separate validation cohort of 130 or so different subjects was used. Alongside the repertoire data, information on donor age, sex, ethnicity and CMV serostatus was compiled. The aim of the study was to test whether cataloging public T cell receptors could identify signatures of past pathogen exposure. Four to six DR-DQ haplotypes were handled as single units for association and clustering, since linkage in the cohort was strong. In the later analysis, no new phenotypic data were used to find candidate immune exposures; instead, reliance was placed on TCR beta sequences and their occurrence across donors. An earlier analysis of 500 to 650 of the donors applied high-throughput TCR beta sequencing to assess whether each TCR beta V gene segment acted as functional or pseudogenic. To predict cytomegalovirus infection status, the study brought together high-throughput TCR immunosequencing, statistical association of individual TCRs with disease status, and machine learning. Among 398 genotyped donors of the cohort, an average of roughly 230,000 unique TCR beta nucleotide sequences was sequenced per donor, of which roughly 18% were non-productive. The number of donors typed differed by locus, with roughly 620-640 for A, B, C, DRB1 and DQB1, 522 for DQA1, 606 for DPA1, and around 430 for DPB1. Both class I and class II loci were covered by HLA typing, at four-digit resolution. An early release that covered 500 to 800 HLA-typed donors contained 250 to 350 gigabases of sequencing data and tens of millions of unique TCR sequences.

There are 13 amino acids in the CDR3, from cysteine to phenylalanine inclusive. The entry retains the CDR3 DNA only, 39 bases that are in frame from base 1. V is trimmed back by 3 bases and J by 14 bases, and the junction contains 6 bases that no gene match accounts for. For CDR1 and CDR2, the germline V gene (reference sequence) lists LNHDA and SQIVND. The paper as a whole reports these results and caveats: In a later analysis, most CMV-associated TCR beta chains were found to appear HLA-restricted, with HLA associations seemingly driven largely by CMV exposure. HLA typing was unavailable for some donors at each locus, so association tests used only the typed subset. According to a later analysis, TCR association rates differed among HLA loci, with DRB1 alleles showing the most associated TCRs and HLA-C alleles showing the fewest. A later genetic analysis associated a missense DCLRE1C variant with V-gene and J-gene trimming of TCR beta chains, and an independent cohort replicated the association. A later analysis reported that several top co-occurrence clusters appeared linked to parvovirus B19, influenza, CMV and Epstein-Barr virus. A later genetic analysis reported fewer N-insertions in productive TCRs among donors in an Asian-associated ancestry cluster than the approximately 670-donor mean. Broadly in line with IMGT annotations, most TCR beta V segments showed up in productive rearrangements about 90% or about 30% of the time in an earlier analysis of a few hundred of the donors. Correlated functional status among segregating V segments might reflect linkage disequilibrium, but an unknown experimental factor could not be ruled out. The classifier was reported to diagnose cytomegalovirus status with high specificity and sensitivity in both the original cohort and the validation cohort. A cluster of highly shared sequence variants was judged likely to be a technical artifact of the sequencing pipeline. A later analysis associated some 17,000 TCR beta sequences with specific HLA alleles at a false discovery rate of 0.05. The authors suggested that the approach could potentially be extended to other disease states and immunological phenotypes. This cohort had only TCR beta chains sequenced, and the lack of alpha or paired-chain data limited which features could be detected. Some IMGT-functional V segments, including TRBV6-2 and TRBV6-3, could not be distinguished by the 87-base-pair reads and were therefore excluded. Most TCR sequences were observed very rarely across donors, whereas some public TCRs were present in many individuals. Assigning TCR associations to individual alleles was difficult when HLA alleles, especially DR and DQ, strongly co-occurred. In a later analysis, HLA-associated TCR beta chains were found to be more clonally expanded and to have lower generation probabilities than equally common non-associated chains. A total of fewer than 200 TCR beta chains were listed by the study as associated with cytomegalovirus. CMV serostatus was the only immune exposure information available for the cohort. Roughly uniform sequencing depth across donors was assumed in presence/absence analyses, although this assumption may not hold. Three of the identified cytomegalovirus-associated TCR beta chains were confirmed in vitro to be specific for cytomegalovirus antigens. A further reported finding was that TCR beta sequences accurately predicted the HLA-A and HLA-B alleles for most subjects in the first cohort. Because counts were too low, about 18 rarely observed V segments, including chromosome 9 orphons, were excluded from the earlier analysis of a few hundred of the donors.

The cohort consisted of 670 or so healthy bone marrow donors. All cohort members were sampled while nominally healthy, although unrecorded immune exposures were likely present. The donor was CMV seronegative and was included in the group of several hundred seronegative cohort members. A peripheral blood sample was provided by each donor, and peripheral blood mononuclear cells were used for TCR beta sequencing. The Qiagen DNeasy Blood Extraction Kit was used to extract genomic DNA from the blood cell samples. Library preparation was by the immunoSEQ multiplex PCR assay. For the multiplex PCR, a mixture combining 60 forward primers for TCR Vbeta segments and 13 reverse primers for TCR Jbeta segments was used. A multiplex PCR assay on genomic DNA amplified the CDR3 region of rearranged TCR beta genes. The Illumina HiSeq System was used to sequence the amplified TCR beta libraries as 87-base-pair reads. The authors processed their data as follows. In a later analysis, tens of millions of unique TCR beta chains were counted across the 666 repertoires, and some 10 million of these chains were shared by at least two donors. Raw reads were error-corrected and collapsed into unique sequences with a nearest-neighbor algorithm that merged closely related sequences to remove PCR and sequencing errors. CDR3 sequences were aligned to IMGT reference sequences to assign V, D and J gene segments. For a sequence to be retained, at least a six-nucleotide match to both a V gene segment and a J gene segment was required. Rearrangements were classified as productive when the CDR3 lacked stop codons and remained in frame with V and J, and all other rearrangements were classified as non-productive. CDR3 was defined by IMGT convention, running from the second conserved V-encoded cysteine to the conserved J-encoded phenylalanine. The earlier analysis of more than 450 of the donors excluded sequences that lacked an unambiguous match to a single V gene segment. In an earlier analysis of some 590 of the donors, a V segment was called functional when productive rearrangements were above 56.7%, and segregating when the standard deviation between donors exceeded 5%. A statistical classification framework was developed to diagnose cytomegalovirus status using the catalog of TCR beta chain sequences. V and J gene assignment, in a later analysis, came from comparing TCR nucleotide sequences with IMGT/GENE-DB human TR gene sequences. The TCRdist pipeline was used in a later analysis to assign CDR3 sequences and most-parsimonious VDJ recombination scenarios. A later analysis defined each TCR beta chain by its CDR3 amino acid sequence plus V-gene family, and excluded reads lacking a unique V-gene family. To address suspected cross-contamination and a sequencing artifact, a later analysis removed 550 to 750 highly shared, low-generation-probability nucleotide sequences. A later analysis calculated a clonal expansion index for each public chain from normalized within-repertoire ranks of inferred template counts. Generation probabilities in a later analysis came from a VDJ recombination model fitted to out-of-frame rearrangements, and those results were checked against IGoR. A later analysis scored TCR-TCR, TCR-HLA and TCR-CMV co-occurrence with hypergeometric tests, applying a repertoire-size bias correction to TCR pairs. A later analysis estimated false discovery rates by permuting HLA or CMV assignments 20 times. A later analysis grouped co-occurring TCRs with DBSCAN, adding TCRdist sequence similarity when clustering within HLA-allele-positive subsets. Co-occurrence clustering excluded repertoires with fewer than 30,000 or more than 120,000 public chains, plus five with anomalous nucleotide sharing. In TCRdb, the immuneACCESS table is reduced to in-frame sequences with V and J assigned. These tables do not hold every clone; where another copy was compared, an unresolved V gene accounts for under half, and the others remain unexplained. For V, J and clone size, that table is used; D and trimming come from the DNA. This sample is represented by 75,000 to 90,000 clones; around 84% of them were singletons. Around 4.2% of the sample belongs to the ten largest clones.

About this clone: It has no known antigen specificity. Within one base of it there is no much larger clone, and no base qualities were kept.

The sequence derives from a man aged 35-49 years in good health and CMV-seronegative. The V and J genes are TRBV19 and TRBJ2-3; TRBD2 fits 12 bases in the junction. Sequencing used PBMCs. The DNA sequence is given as TGTGCCAGTAGTATTGGCCCTAGCGGGAGGGCGTATTTT. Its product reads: CASSIGPSGRAYF.